This is a list of T cell receptor beta chains from one sample in a study of T cell clonotyping in hematopoietic cell transplantation. Data came from immunoSEQ multiplex PCR; TCRdb stores just in-frame clones and leaves some out. The repertoire holds over 25,000 clones, with nearly 97% as singletons. Sequenced: peripheral blood mononuclear cells. Every receptor here comes from a man aged 50 to 59 in good health. Some clones in this sample may be carry-over from other donors' samples. CDR3s include the opening cysteine and the closing phenylalanine or tryptophan.

v_gene	j_gene	CDR3aa
TRBV29-1	TRBJ1-2	CSVGTGAVGYTF
TRBV30	TRBJ1-5	CAWRSGINSNQPQHF
TRBV6-1	TRBJ2-7	CASTLSSATYEQYF
TRBV7-8	TRBJ2-5	CASSLTDIQETQYF
TRBV30	TRBJ2-1	CAWSPLIGGGEQFF
TRBV19	TRBJ2-7	CASRPTRGQGTYEQYF
TRBV7-2	TRBJ2-5	CASSNSGAGETQYF
TRBV4-2	TRBJ1-1	CASSQAVGTGGGTEAFF
TRBV7-6	TRBJ1-4	CASSPGTGGSFGEKLFF
TRBV28	TRBJ1-2	CASSFGQGWYGYTF
TRBV28	TRBJ2-2	CASMTVTGELFF
TRBV7-3	TRBJ2-1	CASSLGYNEQFF
TRBV25-1	TRBJ1-2	CASSEYRDYGYTF
TRBV28	TRBJ2-1	CASTSEGGSYNEQFF
TRBV6-5	TRBJ1-1	CASSTGNTEAFF
TRBV27	TRBJ1-2	CASSLTLTGAGYGYTF
TRBV6-5	TRBJ2-4	CASSPRQGKNIQYF
TRBV7-2	TRBJ2-2	CASLSDASGGRGTGELFF
TRBV11-3	TRBJ2-3	CASSRTGAGTDTQYF
TRBV5-4	TRBJ1-1	CASSSRTGGGNTEAFF
TRBV7-2	TRBJ2-3	CASSLWASSADTQYF
TRBV19	TRBJ2-2	CATNLRGGTGELFF
TRBV10-2	TRBJ1-5	CASRHRTGGAFGNQPQHF
TRBV6-5	TRBJ1-1	CASSVDRGRTEAFF
TRBV28	TRBJ1-2	CASSFGGGYGYTF
TRBV5-1	TRBJ1-2	CASSSASGAGTGYTF
TRBV7-9	TRBJ1-1	CASSLNPTGSNTEAFF
TRBV5-8	TRBJ1-4	CASSFRDRGLATNEKLFF
TRBV7-2	TRBJ1-2	CASSLASRDYGYTF
TRBV6-5	TRBJ2-7	CASSYSPGATYEQYF
TRBV5-4	TRBJ1-2	CASRAAVGTGRYVDYGYTF
TRBV6-1	TRBJ2-7	CASSEALTVAGTGYEQYF
TRBV10-3	TRBJ2-1	CAISEGLGVEQFF
TRBV19	TRBJ2-7	CASSITPLNEQYF
TRBV7-9	TRBJ2-5	CASSSRASQETQYF
TRBV7-2	TRBJ1-6	CASAPVNNSPLHF
TRBV7-8	TRBJ2-3	CASSLGRDAGYF
TRBV7-8	TRBJ1-4	CASSPHNGEGRLFF
TRBV6-5	TRBJ1-4	CASSYEQANEKLFF
TRBV6-1	TRBJ2-4	CASSATGVSRAKNIQYF
TRBV7-8	TRBJ1-4	CASSLDRLPGRVEKLFF
TRBV29-1	TRBJ2-3	CSVEVGDTQYF
TRBV7-9	TRBJ2-7	CASSHAPTLSYEQYF
TRBV7-3	TRBJ1-5	CASSEYSRGLGQPQHF
TRBV19	TRBJ1-4	CASSPTRTGNNEKLFF